The 29 T cell receptor beta chains presented below share a single source sample, sequenced in a study of blood T cell repertoires in COVID-19. Assay: immunoSEQ multiplex PCR; the TCRdb copy retains only in-frame clones and omits some. The sample yields about 220,000 clones, approximately 80% seen once. What was sequenced was peripheral blood. Every receptor here comes from a human donor in a cohort sampled during active COVID-19.

This sequence joins TRBV7-9 and TRBJ1-5; D might be TRBD1 (5 bases). CDR1 is SEHNR, CDR2 FQNEAQ, per germline (reference sequence). Deletions cut 1 base from V and 2 bases from J, with 15 bases between. CDR3 length equals 17 residues. CDR3 region: CASSLGSGGAGNQPQHF. For the CDR3, the DNA is TGTGCCAGCAGCTTAGGGTCCGGAGGGGCGGGCAATCAGCCCCAGCATTTT. Full variable domain (remainder filled in from reference TRBV7-9 and TRBJ1-5): DTGVSQNPRHKITKRGQNVTFRCDPISEHNRLYWYRQTLGQGPEFLTYFQNEAQLEKSRLLSDRFSAERPKGSFSTLEIQRTEQGDSAMYLCASSLGSGGAGNQPQHFGDGTRLSIL.

The chain is built from TRBV29-1 and TRBJ2-7, with D maybe TRBD2 (5 bases). Germline V gives CDR1 SQVTM, CDR2 ANQGSEA. The ends were cut back, 7 bases at V and 0 bases at J, with 10 bases in the middle. This CDR3 is 12 amino acids long. The CDR3 loop reads CSGGELSYEQYF. The CDR3 DNA follows: TGCAGCGGGGGAGAGCTCTCCTACGAGCAGTACTTC.

This rearrangement joins TRBV24-1 to TRBJ2-4; TRBD2 agrees at 11 bases. V shed 9 bases, J shed 2 bases, and the junction held 8 bases outside the gene matches. The CDR3 consists of 16 residues. Germline values: CDR1 KGHDR, CDR2 SFDVKD. This chain's CDR3 is CATLSGRAKSKNIQYF. In DNA form, the CDR3 reads TGTGCCACCCTTAGCGGGAGGGCCAAGTCCAAAAACATTCAGTACTTC.

The J gene is TRBJ1-1, the V gene TRBV5-1; 8 bases are a match to TRBD1. The germline gives CDR1 SGHRS, CDR2 YFSETQ. The CDR3 totals 15 residues. With V trimmed by 4 bases and J by 5 bases, 10 bases remained unmatched. CDR3 coding DNA: TGCGCCAGCAGCCCGGGGCAGGGGGCAGGAACTGAAGCTTTCTTT. This sequence encodes CASSPGQGAGTEAFF.

The chain couples TRBV15 to TRBJ2-3, with 9 bases aligning to TRBD2. The CDR3 length is 16 residues. Germline V gives CDR1 LNHNV, CDR2 YYDKDF (reference sequence). V lost 0 bases and J lost 1; bases outside the gene matches: 2. CDR3: CATSRDLAGRTDTQYF. The CDR3 nucleotides read TGTGCCACCAGCAGAGATCTAGCGGGGCGCACAGATACGCAGTATTTT.

This sequence joins TRBV2 and TRBJ2-1, with 8 bases fitting TRBD2. This CDR3 comprises 14 residues. Germline trimming cut 2 bases from V and 4 bases from J; bases unmatched to any gene: 1. Germline-derived CDR1 and CDR2 are SNHLY and FYNNEI. The DNA of the CDR3 is TGTGCCAGCAGTGAACTAGCGGGTTACAATGAGCAGTTCTTC. Its translation: CASSELAGYNEQFF.

The chain combines TRBV7-9 with TRBJ1-1; possibly TRBD1 for D (5 bases). Trimming left V 2 bases short and J 10 bases short, with 17 bases between. Germline V CDR1 and CDR2: SEHNR, FQNEAQ (reference sequence). CDR3 length equals 14 residues. CDR3 sequence (DNA): TGTGCCAGCAGCTTAACGGGAGGGGAAGTAAGAGCTTTCTTT. Protein product: CASSLTGGEVRAFF. Combining the CDR3 with reference TRBV7-9 and TRBJ1-1 gives the whole variable domain DTGVSQNPRHKITKRGQNVTFRCDPISEHNRLYWYRQTLGQGPEFLTYFQNEAQLEKSRLLSDRFSAERPKGSFSTLEIQRTEQGDSAMYLCASSLTGGEVRAFFGQGTRLTVV.

The chain has TRBV5-1 and TRBJ1-6, with 8 bases identical to TRBD1. The germline CDR1 and CDR2 sequences are SGHRS and YFSETQ. This CDR3 has 15 amino acids. With 2 bases clipped from V and 6 bases from J, the junction kept 4 bases outside the gene matches. CDR3 DNA: TGCGCCAGCAGCTTCGAGGGACAGGTTAATTCACCCCTCCACTTT. The encoded protein is CASSFEGQVNSPLHF. The entire variable domain, with the rest obtained from reference TRBV5-1 and TRBJ1-6, is as follows: KAGVTQTPRYLIKTRGQQVTLSCSPISGHRSVSWYQQTPGQGLQFLFEYFSETQRNKGNFPGRFSGRQFSNSRSEMNVSTLELGDSALYLCASSFEGQVNSPLHFGNGTRLTVT.

CDR3 coding DNA: TGCGCCAGCAGCTTGGGACTAGCGGGAGGGAGGTCCTACGAGCAGTACTTC. It is translated as CASSLGLAGGRSYEQYF. The chain uses TRBV5-1 and TRBJ2-7; the match to TRBD2 covers 14 bases. CDR1 and CDR2 from the germline V gene are SGHRS and YFSETQ. The ends lost 0 bases at V and 1 base at J; junction bases unmatched: 3. The CDR3 is 17 residues long. Drawing the rest from reference TRBV5-1 and TRBJ2-7, the complete variable domain is KAGVTQTPRYLIKTRGQQVTLSCSPISGHRSVSWYQQTPGQGLQFLFEYFSETQRNKGNFPGRFSGRQFSNSRSEMNVSTLELGDSALYLCASSLGLAGGRSYEQYFGPGTRLTVT.

The chain links TRBV9 to TRBJ1-6, with D unresolved. Trimming removed 0 bases at V and 7 bases at J, with 8 bases between. This CDR3 has 14 residues. The germline V gene encodes CDR1 SGDLS and CDR2 YYNGEE. CDR3: CASSVAPGNSPLHF. CDR3 nucleotide sequence: TGTGCCAGCAGCGTAGCTCCGGGGAATTCACCCCTCCACTTT.

The chain couples TRBV29-1 to TRBJ2-1; 7 positions agree with TRBD1. V was clipped by 6 bases and J by 9 bases; unmatched bases: 5. This CDR3 region has 11 residues. Germline CDR1 is SQVTM and CDR2 is ANQGSEA. DNA of the CDR3: TGCAGCGTCGGGACAGATGGTGAGCAGTTCTTC. Translation: CSVGTDGEQFF.

This sequence joins TRBV3-1 (or the pseudogene TRBV3-2) and TRBJ2-5, with TRBD2 matching 12 bases. The germline V gene encodes CDR1 LGHDT and CDR2 YNNKEL (reference sequence). The V gene end was trimmed by 4 bases and the J gene end by 2 bases; junction bases not matched to a gene: 14. The CDR3 sequence is 19 residues long. CDR3 bases: TGTGCCAGCAGCCTTAGCCAAACCAGGACTAGCGGGATTCAAGAGACCCAGTACTTC. This gives the protein CASSLSQTRTSGIQETQYF.

The rearrangement uses TRBV27 and TRBJ1-1; TRBD1 agrees at 7 bases. V shed 2 bases and J 0 bases; nucleotides not matched to a gene: 6. This CDR3 spans 16 amino acids. CDR1 and CDR2 (germline): MNHEY, SMNVEV (reference sequence). CDR3 DNA: TGTGCCAGCAGTTTAATGACAGGGTTGGTGAACACTGAAGCTTTCTTT. Amino acids: CASSLMTGLVNTEAFF.

This rearrangement joins TRBV10-3 to TRBJ2-1; maybe TRBD2 (5 bases). The V end lost 0 bases, the J end lost 6 bases, and 12 bases lay between the germline ends. CDR3 length: 15 residues. CDR1 is ENHRY and CDR2 is SYGVKD in the germline V gene. CDR3 DNA: TGTGCCATCAGTGAGTCAGGTGGGAGTAGCAATGAGCAGTTCTTC. Its protein is CAISESGGSSNEQFF.

This chain links TRBV6-6 with TRBJ2-5; tentative D call: TRBD2 (5 bases). The CDR3 has 17 residues. Germline loops: CDR1 MNHNY, CDR2 SVGAGI (reference sequence). V was clipped by 7 bases and J by 2 bases, with 23 bases between them. The CDR3 DNA follows: TGTGCCAGCAATCGGCTTCGGCAGACTATGCCGCAAGAGACCCAGTACTTC. Translated: CASNRLRQTMPQETQYF.

The genes are TRBV7-9 and TRBJ2-3, with TRBD2 as a possible D gene (5 bases). The V end was cut by 5 bases, the J end by 4 bases, with 19 bases between. The CDR3 consists of 16 residues. Germline assignment: CDR1 SEHNR and CDR2 FQNEAQ (reference sequence). The CDR3 reads CASSPWNSDESDTQYF. The DNA of the CDR3 is TGTGCCAGCAGCCCCTGGAATAGCGACGAATCAGATACGCAGTATTTT.

In DNA form, the CDR3 reads TGTGCCAGCAGCCGTTCGGGACAGGCCTTCTCTGGGGCCAACGTCCTGACTTTC. It is translated as CASSRSGQAFSGANVLTF. This sequence joins TRBV14 and TRBJ2-6, with 8 bases identical to TRBD1. The CDR3 consists of 18 residues. Germline V gives CDR1 SGHDN, CDR2 FVKESK. V was pared by 4 bases and J by 0 bases, with 8 bases of the junction left unmatched.

The chain recombines TRBV19 with TRBJ2-5; no reliable D call. The germline CDR1 and CDR2 sequences are LNHDA and SQIVND (reference sequence). V lost 5 bases to trimming and J lost 7 bases, with 11 bases between them. This CDR3 is 12 amino acids long. This CDR3 reads CASSVLGGTQYF. The CDR3 DNA sequence: TGTGCCAGTAGTGTCCTTGGCGGGACCCAGTACTTC.

J is TRBJ1-3 and V is TRBV6-6, with 7 bases that match TRBD1. Looked up from germline, CDR1 is MNHNY and CDR2 is SVGAGI (reference sequence). With V trimmed by 6 bases and J by 6 bases, 14 bases remained unmatched. CDR3 length: 16 amino acids. In nucleotides, the CDR3 is TGTGCCAGCAGCATGCGGAGGGGGCTTAGTGAAAACACCATATATTTT. The encoded protein is CASSMRRGLSENTIYF.

The chain carries TRBV5-1 and TRBJ2-5; D ambiguous. The germline CDR1 and CDR2 sequences are SGHRS and YFSETQ. Trimming left V 2 bases short and J 1 base short, with 9 bases between. This CDR3 is 14 amino acids long. The CDR3 coding sequence is TGCGCCAGCAGCTTCCAGGCGCTCCAAGAGACCCAGTACTTC. Translated, it gives CASSFQALQETQYF.

The chain links TRBV19 to TRBJ1-1; possible D gene TRBD1, 6 bases. The length of the CDR3 is 14 residues. V was pared by 9 bases and J by 1 base, with 15 bases between. Per germline, CDR1 LNHDA and CDR2 SQIVND (reference sequence). CDR3 residues: CASQYRATNTEAFF. The CDR3, as DNA: TGTGCCAGCCAATACAGGGCAACGAACACTGAAGCTTTCTTT.

The chain joins TRBV28 to TRBJ2-2; D possibly corresponds to TRBD1 (6 bases). The V gene lost 2 bases and the J gene lost 4 bases, with 17 bases spanning the gap. The V gene's germline CDR1 is MDHEN and CDR2 SYDVKM. The CDR3 has 17 amino acids. The CDR3 region is CASSLPHRALGTGELFF. Written as DNA, the CDR3 is TGTGCCAGCAGTTTACCCCACAGGGCCTTGGGCACCGGGGAGCTGTTTTTT.

V gene TRBV28 combines with J gene TRBJ2-7, with 7 bases identical to TRBD1. The CDR3 is made up of 12 amino acids. CDR1 MDHEN and CDR2 SYDVKM come from the germline V gene. Trimming cost V 7 bases and J 4 bases; bases outside gene matches: 4. Here the CDR3 reads CASTSGGYEQYF. In DNA form, the CDR3 reads TGTGCCAGCACCTCAGGGGGTTACGAGCAGTACTTC.

The chain links TRBV5-1 to TRBJ1-3; maybe TRBD1 (6 bases). Germline assignment: CDR1 SGHRS and CDR2 YFSETQ. The germline V and J ends were trimmed by 4 bases and 4 bases, with 12 bases remaining between them. The CDR3 loop spans 14 amino acids. CDR3 amino acids: CASSQDSTGNTIYF. The CDR3 DNA reads as TGCGCCAGCAGCCAGGACAGTACCGGAAACACCATATATTTT.

The chain is built from TRBV9 and TRBJ2-5; 9 bases map to TRBD1. CDR1 and CDR2 (germline): SGDLS, YYNGEE. J was trimmed by 4 bases and V by 4 bases; bases with no gene match: 5. This CDR3 is 14 amino acids long. CDR3 residues: CASSLGQGGETQYF. Written as DNA, the CDR3 is TGTGCCAGCAGCCTGGGACAGGGTGGAGAGACCCAGTACTTC.

This clone occurred a few times. The chain carries TRBV4-1 and TRBJ2-4; weak D call: TRBD2 (6 bases). In germline, CDR1 is MGHRA, CDR2 YSYEKL. This CDR3 has 15 amino acids. The ends were cut back, 1 base at V and 7 bases at J, with 14 bases in the middle. DNA of the CDR3: TGCGCCAGCAGCCAAGCGGGGGAGTCCCGCAACATTCAGTACTTC. Translating it yields CASSQAGESRNIQYF.

This clone occurred a few times. The genes are TRBV3-1 (or the pseudogene TRBV3-2) and TRBJ1-6; no firm D call. The CDR3 is made up of 12 amino acids. Between the trimmed V and J ends, which lost 6 bases and 7 bases, there was a span of 7 bases. Germline lookup yields CDR1 LGHDT and CDR2 YNNKEL (reference sequence). In nucleotides, the CDR3 is TGTGCCAGCAGGGCTGGCAATTCACCCCTCCACTTT. Amino acids: CASRAGNSPLHF.

Only one count was recorded for this clone. The chain recombines TRBV7-2 with TRBJ1-2; D is unclear. The CDR3 has 13 residues. The germline gives CDR1 SGHTA, CDR2 FQGNSA. Trimming removed 7 bases from V and 3 bases from J, with 12 bases in between. The CDR3 spells CASTGAADYGYTF. The CDR3 DNA reads TGTGCCAGCACCGGTGCGGCGGACTATGGCTACACCTTC.

This clone showed up just a few times. V gene TRBV18 combines with J gene TRBJ2-3, with D possibly TRBD1 on 6 matching bases. V was pared by 3 bases and J by 0 bases, with 7 bases between. The CDR3 loop spans 14 amino acids. Per germline, CDR1 KGHSH and CDR2 LQKENI. The CDR3 region has the DNA TGTGCCAGCTCACCGGGGGCTAGCACAGATACGCAGTATTTT. This codes for CASSPGASTDTQYF.